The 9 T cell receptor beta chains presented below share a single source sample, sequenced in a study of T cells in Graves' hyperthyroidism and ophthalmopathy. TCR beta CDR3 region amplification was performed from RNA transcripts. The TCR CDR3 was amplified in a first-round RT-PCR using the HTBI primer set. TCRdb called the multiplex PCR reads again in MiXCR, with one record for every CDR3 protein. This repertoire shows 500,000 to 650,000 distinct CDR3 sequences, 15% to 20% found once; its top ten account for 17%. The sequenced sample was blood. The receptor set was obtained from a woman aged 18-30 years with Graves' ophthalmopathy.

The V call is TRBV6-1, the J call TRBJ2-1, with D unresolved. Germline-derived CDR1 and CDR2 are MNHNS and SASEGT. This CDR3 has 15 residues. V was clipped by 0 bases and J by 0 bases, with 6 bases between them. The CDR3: CASSEAHTSYNEQFF. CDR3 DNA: TGTGCCAGCAGTGAAGCCCACACCTCCTACAATGAGCAGTTCTTC.

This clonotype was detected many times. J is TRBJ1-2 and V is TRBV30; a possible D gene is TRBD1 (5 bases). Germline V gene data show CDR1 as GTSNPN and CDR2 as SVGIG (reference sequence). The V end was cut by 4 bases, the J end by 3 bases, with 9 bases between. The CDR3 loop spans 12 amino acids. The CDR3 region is CAWNLGHYGYTF. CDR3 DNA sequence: TGTGCCTGGAACCTGGGGCACTATGGCTACACCTTC.

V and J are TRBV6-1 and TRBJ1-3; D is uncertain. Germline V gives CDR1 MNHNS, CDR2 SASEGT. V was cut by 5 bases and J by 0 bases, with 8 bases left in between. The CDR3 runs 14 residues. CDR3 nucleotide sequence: TGTGCCAGCAGTACTAGGAACTCTGGAAACACCATATATTTT. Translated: CASSTRNSGNTIYF.

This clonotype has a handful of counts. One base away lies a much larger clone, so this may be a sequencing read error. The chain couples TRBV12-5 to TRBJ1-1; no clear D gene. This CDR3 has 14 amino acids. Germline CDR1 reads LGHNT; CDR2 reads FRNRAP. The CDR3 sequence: CASGPSGRNTEASF. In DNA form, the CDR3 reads TGTGCTAGTGGTCCCTCAGGAAGGAACACTGAAGCTTCCTTT.

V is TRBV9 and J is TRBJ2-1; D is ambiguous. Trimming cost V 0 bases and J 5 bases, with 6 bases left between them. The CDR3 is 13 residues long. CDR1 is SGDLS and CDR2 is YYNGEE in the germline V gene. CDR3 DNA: TGTGCCAGCAGCGTAGCAGAGAACAATGAGCAGTTCTTC. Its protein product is CASSVAENNEQFF.

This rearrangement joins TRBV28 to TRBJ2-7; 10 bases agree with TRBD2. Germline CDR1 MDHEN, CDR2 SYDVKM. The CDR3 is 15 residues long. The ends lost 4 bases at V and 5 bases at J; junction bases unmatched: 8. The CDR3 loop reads CASSSSSGGEDEQYF. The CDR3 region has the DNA TGTGCCAGCAGTTCCTCTAGCGGGGGAGAGGACGAGCAGTACTTC.

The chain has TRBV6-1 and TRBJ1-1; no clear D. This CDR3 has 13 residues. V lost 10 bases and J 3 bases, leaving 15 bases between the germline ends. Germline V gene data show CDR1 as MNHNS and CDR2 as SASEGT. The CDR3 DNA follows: TGTGCCACCATGGTACGGGGTTACACTGAAGCTTTCTTT. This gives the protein CATMVRGYTEAFF.

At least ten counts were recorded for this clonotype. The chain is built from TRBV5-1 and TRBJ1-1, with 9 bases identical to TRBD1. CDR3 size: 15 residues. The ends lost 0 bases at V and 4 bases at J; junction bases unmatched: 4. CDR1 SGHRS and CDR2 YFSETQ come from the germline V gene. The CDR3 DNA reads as TGCGCCAGCAGCTTGGGGACAGGGGAGACCACTGAAGCTTTCTTT. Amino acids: CASSLGTGETTEAFF.

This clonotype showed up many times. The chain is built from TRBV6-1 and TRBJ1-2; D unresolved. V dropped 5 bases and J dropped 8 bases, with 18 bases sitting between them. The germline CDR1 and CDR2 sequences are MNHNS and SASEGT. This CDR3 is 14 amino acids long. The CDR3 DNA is TGTGCCAGCAGTTCATCCGGCGGTGTAAACGGCTACACCTTC. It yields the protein CASSSSGGVNGYTF.